Below, 21 T cell receptor beta chains from the same sample are listed, as sequenced in a study of blood T cell repertoires in COVID-19. Repertoires were generated with immunoSEQ multiplex PCR, while TCRdb's copy carries only in-frame clones and drops some. Of approximately 94,000 clones in the sample, around nine tenths were seen once. The source material was peripheral blood. The receptors here all came from a woman older than 75 with active COVID-19.

The rearrangement joins TRBV7-2 to TRBJ2-7, with D uncertain. With 2 bases removed from V and 4 bases from J, the gap between germline ends came to 3 bases. Germline V gene lookup returns CDR1 SGHTA and CDR2 FQGNSA. This CDR3 spans 11 amino acids. CDR3 residues: CASSLQYEQYF. The CDR3 DNA follows: TGTGCCAGCAGCTTACAGTACGAGCAGTACTTC.

The V gene is TRBV7-9, the J gene TRBJ1-1; 7 bases fit TRBD1. The CDR3 totals 16 residues. The junction had 10 bases not matched to a gene; V was cut back by 5 bases and J by 1 base. Germline V gene lookup returns CDR1 SEHNR and CDR2 FQNEAQ (reference sequence). CDR3 region: CASSHPLDRENTEAFF. DNA for the CDR3: TGTGCCAGCAGCCACCCATTAGACAGGGAGAACACTGAAGCTTTCTTT.

The CDR3 here is CASSPGGGEADEQYF. DNA for the CDR3: TGTGCCAGCAGCCCCGGAGGGGGGGAAGCGGACGAGCAGTACTTC. This rearrangement joins TRBV5-4 to TRBJ2-7; perhaps TRBD2 as D (7 bases). Germline V CDR1 and CDR2: SGHNT, YYREEE (reference sequence). CDR3 length: 15 residues. Trimming removed 4 bases at V and 5 bases at J, with 19 bases between.

The chain combines TRBV6-2 or TRBV6-3 with TRBJ2-1, with a possible D match to TRBD2 (6 bases). The V gene's germline CDR1 is MNHEY and CDR2 SVGEGT. This CDR3 is 17 amino acids long. V dropped 0 bases and J dropped 3 bases, with 15 bases sitting between them. The CDR3 is CASSYSLEGGDYNEQFF. The CDR3 DNA follows: TGTGCCAGCAGTTACTCGTTGGAGGGAGGAGACTACAATGAGCAGTTCTTC.

This CDR3 reads CASSTHPQREGAGADTQYF. CDR3 coding DNA: TGTGCCAGCAGCACCCACCCCCAGCGGGAGGGTGCGGGGGCAGATACGCAGTATTTT. The chain combines TRBV5-6 with TRBJ2-3; 10 bases align to TRBD2. The CDR3 runs to 19 residues. Germline CDR1 is SGHDT and CDR2 is YYEEEE. V was pared by 4 bases and J by 4 bases, with 18 bases of the junction left unmatched.

This clone has more than one count but fewer than ten. The chain recombines TRBV29-1 with TRBJ2-6, with a weak D call TRBD2 (6 bases). Trimming removed 3 bases from V and 2 bases from J, with 14 bases in between. Per germline, CDR1 SQVTM and CDR2 ANQGSEA. The CDR3 is 16 amino acids. Here the CDR3 reads CSVEEGLSPGANVLTF. The CDR3 nucleotides read TGCAGCGTTGAGGAGGGTCTCAGTCCTGGGGCCAACGTCCTGACTTTC.

The rearrangement joins TRBV5-1 to TRBJ2-7; 8 bases line up with TRBD1. The CDR3 sequence is 15 residues long. Germline V CDR1 and CDR2: SGHRS, YFSETQ. With 4 bases clipped from V and 5 bases from J, the junction kept 11 bases outside the gene matches. The CDR3 region is CASSPTGGIGDEQYF. The CDR3 region has the DNA TGCGCCAGCAGCCCAACAGGGGGTATCGGGGACGAGCAGTACTTC.

This sequence joins TRBV6-2 or TRBV6-3 and TRBJ1-3, with D hard to call. Trimming left V 4 bases short and J 0 bases short, with 7 bases between. Germline V gene data show CDR1 as MNHEY and CDR2 as SVGEGT. This CDR3 has 14 amino acids. The CDR3 DNA follows: TGTGCCAGCAGTTTAATCAGCTCTGGAAACACCATATATTTT. Amino acids: CASSLISSGNTIYF.

The rearrangement links TRBV11-2 to TRBJ2-7; a possible D gene is TRBD1 (5 bases). Trimming removed 5 bases from V and 3 bases from J, with 14 bases in between. The CDR3 totals 14 residues. Germline V lookup: CDR1 SGHAT, CDR2 FQNNGV. The CDR3 DNA reads TGTGCCAGCAGCGTAGGCAGGGTGTACTACGAGCAGTACTTC. The encoded protein is CASSVGRVYYEQYF.

This chain connects TRBV7-9 to TRBJ2-1; 13 bases are a match to TRBD2. The CDR3 is 15 amino acids. Germline CDR1 SEHNR, CDR2 FQNEAQ (reference sequence). Germline trimming cut 4 bases from V and 9 bases from J; bases unmatched to any gene: 6. Written as DNA, the CDR3 is TGTGCCAGCAGCTCCGGACTAGCGGGAGTGAGTGAGCAGTTCTTC. It yields the protein CASSSGLAGVSEQFF.

The gene calls are TRBV28 and TRBJ2-7, with D tentatively TRBD1 (5 bases). V was clipped by 3 bases and J by 6 bases, with 15 bases between them. This CDR3 is built from 14 residues. The V gene's germline CDR1 is MDHEN and CDR2 SYDVKM. Written as DNA, the CDR3 is TGTGCCAGCAGTTTTTCGGCAGGGTTCGGCGAGCAGTACTTC. Translated, it gives CASSFSAGFGEQYF.

This CDR3 is CASSPREVFTGELFF. In DNA, the CDR3 is TGTGCCAGCTCACCCCGGGAGGTCTTCACCGGGGAGCTGTTTTTT. The genes are TRBV18 and TRBJ2-2; 7 nucleotides agree with TRBD2. CDR1 and CDR2 (germline): KGHSH, LQKENI. The CDR3 runs 15 residues. Trimming removed 3 bases from V and 4 bases from J; junction bases left unmatched: 5.

The rearrangement joins TRBV7-2 to TRBJ2-4, with TRBD2 matching over 11 bases. Germline-derived CDR1 and CDR2 are SGHTA and FQGNSA. V lost 5 bases, J lost 6 bases, and 15 bases stayed unmatched. CDR3 length equals 18 residues. The CDR3 protein is CASSPPLVAGGGRNIQYF. The CDR3 DNA reads TGTGCCAGCAGCCCGCCTCTAGTAGCGGGAGGGGGGAGAAACATTCAGTACTTC.

The chain combines TRBV5-8 with TRBJ2-4, with 11 positions matching TRBD2. Germline CDR1 is SGHTS and CDR2 is YDEGEE. The CDR3 covers 15 residues. After removal of 4 bases from V and 3 bases from J, the junction contained 3 bases not matched to a gene. CDR3 sequence reads: CASSRGTSGKNIQYF. DNA of the CDR3: TGTGCCAGCAGCCGAGGGACTAGCGGCAAAAACATTCAGTACTTC.

The CDR3 DNA reads TGTGCCAGCAGAAGTAGGGTCGGCGGGAGAGGGCCCAATGAGCAGTTCTTC. It codes for CASRSRVGGRGPNEQFF. V usage is TRBV7-8 and J usage is TRBJ2-1, with 7 bases aligning to TRBD2. Germline CDR1 and CDR2: SGHVS and FQNEAQ. J gave up 6 bases and V 6 bases, and 17 bases lay outside the gene matches. The CDR3 consists of 17 residues.

The genes are TRBV11-2 and TRBJ2-2; 11 bases fit TRBD2. This CDR3 is 17 amino acids long. With 3 bases clipped from V and 2 bases from J, the junction kept 5 bases outside the gene matches. From germline, CDR1 is SGHAT and CDR2 FQNNGV. The DNA of the CDR3 is TGTGCCAGCAGCTTCGGGACTAGCGGTTATAACACCGGGGAGCTGTTTTTT. Translating gives CASSFGTSGYNTGELFF.

The chain uses TRBV2 and TRBJ1-5; D remains ambiguous. Germline CDR1 is SNHLY and CDR2 is FYNNEI. V was cut by 6 bases and J by 7 bases, with 13 bases left in between. The CDR3 has 13 residues. Here the CDR3 reads CASREDGGQPQHF. The CDR3 DNA reads TGTGCCAGCAGGGAGGACGGCGGACAGCCCCAGCATTTT.

The chain employs TRBV6-2 or TRBV6-3 and TRBJ1-5, with 7 bases identical to TRBD1. V trimming: 2 bases; J trimming: 7 bases; junction bases outside the gene matches: 8. Germline V gene lookup returns CDR1 MNHEY and CDR2 SVGEGT. The CDR3 has 15 residues. The CDR3, as DNA: TGTGCCAGCAGTTACCTCGGACAGGTCGGCCAGCCCCAGCATTTT. Translating gives CASSYLGQVGQPQHF.

The rearrangement joins TRBV14 to TRBJ1-2; no clear D gene. V shed 3 bases and J shed 0 bases, with 14 bases lying between them. Germline V CDR1 and CDR2: SGHDN, FVKESK. The CDR3 is made up of 16 amino acids. This CDR3 is CASSQYAWEANYGYTF. The CDR3 nucleotides read TGTGCCAGCAGCCAGTACGCCTGGGAGGCTAACTATGGCTACACCTTC.

The chain has TRBV10-3 and TRBJ2-5; no reliable D call. The CDR3 loop spans 13 amino acids. With 3 bases removed from V and 1 base from J, the gap between germline ends came to 6 bases. Per germline, CDR1 ENHRY and CDR2 SYGVKD. For the CDR3, the DNA is TGTGCCATCAGTGACAGATTCCAAGAGACCCAGTACTTC. Protein sequence: CAISDRFQETQYF.

The gene calls are TRBV21-1 and TRBJ1-5; TRBD1, the table's D call, was not compared with the DNA. TRBV21-1 is a documented pseudogene. This CDR3 is 16 amino acids long. This CDR3 reads CASSKETGESNQPQHF. The CDR3, as DNA: TGTGCCAGCAGCAAGGAAACAGGGGAGAGCAATCAGCCCCAGCATTTT.